This is a list of T cell receptor beta chains from one sample in a study of quantifying T cell responses using KT2 cells. Each CDR3 protein is one row after TCRdb ran MiXCR on the UMI-ligation and nested PCR reads. The data contain tens of thousands of distinct CDR3 sequences, 7.3% of them singletons. Sequencing was done on a sample of PBMCs spiked with cells of the T cell clone KT2. These receptors were collected from a human donor. Both conserved end residues are part of each CDR3. A D gene is named only where the DNA matches it firmly. Expanded clones get a size class; other rows say once, few or many, or leave the size out.

many	NA	TRBV6-6	TRBJ1-4	CASSYSSRDPGEKLFF	TGTGCCAGCAGTTACTCGTCCAGAGACCCAGGGGAAAAACTGTTTTTT
many	NA	TRBV5-1	TRBJ1-4	CASSLAGGTREKLFF	TGCGCCAGCAGCTTGGCCGGAGGTACCCGGGAAAAACTGTTTTTT
NA	NA	TRBV6-1	TRBJ1-5	CASSEEQGTYQPQHF	TGTGCCAGCAGTGAAGAACAGGGTACTTATCAGCCCCAGCATTTT
medium-sized	NA	TRBV20-1	TRBJ1-1	CSAREAGSPIYRGGAFF	TGCAGTGCTAGAGAGGCCGGTAGCCCAATTTATAGGGGAGGAGCTTTCTTT
NA	TRBD2	TRBV27	TRBJ2-1	CASSLWGTSGLSSYNEQFF	TGTGCCAGCAGTTTATGGGGGACTAGCGGCTTGAGCTCCTACAATGAGCAGTTCTTC
NA	TRBD2	TRBV6-5	TRBJ2-7	CASSFYPPGLAGGPSSYEQYF	TGTGCCAGCAGTTTCTACCCTCCGGGACTAGCGGGAGGGCCGAGCTCCTACGAGCAGTACTTC
many	NA	TRBV6-1	TRBJ1-4	CASSENGGGSNEKLFF	TGTGCCAGCAGTGAAAATGGAGGGGGTTCTAATGAAAAACTGTTTTTT
many	TRBD2	TRBV5-1	TRBJ2-1	CASSLSSGPGEQFF	TGCGCCAGCAGCTTGTCTAGCGGCCCCGGTGAGCAGTTCTTC
many	NA	TRBV20-1	TRBJ2-2	CSADLGNTGELFF	TGCAGTGCCGACCTTGGGAACACCGGGGAGCTGTTTTTT
many	TRBD1	TRBV30	TRBJ2-7	CAWNSRDRYYEQYF	TGTGCCTGGAACTCCAGGGACAGGTACTACGAGCAGTACTTC
NA	TRBD2	TRBV24-1	TRBJ2-5	CATQKEGGQETQYF	TGTGCCACCCAAAAGGAGGGAGGGCAAGAGACCCAGTACTTC
few	NA	TRBV7-3	TRBJ1-1	CASSLQGRTEAFF	TGTGCCAGCAGTTTACAGGGACGGACTGAAGCTTTCTTT
many	TRBD1	TRBV11-2	TRBJ2-7	CASSLYPDRGEFYEQYF	TGTGCCAGCAGCTTATATCCAGACAGGGGGGAATTCTACGAGCAGTACTTC
NA	TRBD2	TRBV5-1	TRBJ2-3	CASSSGRTSGSTDTQYF	TGCGCCAGCAGCTCAGGAAGGACTAGCGGAAGCACAGATACGCAGTATTTT
few	NA	TRBV29-1	TRBJ1-1	CSVDRNTEAFF	TGCAGCGTGGACAGGAACACTGAAGCTTTCTTT
few	NA	TRBV9	TRBJ2-2	CASNPDMNTGELFF	TGTGCCAGCAACCCAGACATGAACACCGGGGAGCTGTTTTTT
NA	NA	TRBV12-3/TRBV12-4	TRBJ1-3	CASSLGTGIVHF	TGTGCCAGCAGCCTGGGGACTGGAATAGTCCATTTT
many	TRBD1	TRBV12-3/TRBV12-4	TRBJ2-1	CASSSYRGHNEQFF	TGTGCCAGCAGTTCCTACAGGGGGCACAATGAGCAGTTCTTC
NA	TRBD2	TRBV7-2	TRBJ2-7	CASWGRGLAGVSEQYF	TGTGCCAGCTGGGGTCGCGGACTAGCGGGAGTTAGCGAGCAGTACTTC
many	NA	TRBV7-2	TRBJ2-5	CASSRTGGETQYF	TGTGCCAGCAGCCGTACAGGCGGGGAGACCCAGTACTTC
NA	NA	TRBV3-1	TRBJ2-7	CASSRQGGDEQYF	TGTGCCAGCAGCCGACAGGGAGGGGACGAGCAGTACTTC
NA	TRBD1	TRBV7-8	TRBJ2-7	CASSFQGAYEQYF	TGTGCCAGCAGCTTTCAGGGGGCCTACGAGCAGTACTTC
NA	TRBD2	TRBV12-3/TRBV12-4	TRBJ2-1	CASSSTSVRFGYEQFF	TGTGCCAGCAGTTCGACTAGCGTAAGATTCGGGTATGAGCAGTTCTTC
few	NA	TRBV6-2/TRBV6-3	TRBJ2-7	CASSPGPTYEQYF	TGTGCCAGCAGTCCGGGCCCAACCTACGAGCAGTACTTC
few	NA	TRBV10-2	TRBJ2-3	CASSESRVLTDTQYF	TGCGCCAGCAGTGAGTCGAGGGTTCTCACAGATACGCAGTATTTT
few	TRBD2	TRBV27	TRBJ2-5	CASSSRLAGGPNQETQYF	TGTGCCAGCAGTTCTCGACTAGCGGGGGGGCCTAATCAAGAGACCCAGTACTTC
NA	NA	TRBV18	TRBJ1-2	CASSPDISPNYGYTF	TGTGCCAGCTCACCGGATATAAGCCCTAACTATGGCTACACCTTC
few	NA	TRBV12-3/TRBV12-4	TRBJ2-2	CASSFPVWNTGELFF	TGTGCCAGCAGTTTCCCTGTCTGGAACACCGGGGAGCTGTTTTTT
few	NA	TRBV27	TRBJ1-3	CASSLSPGAGDTIYF	TGTGCCAGCAGTTTATCCCCAGGGGCGGGAGACACCATATATTTT
many	TRBD1	TRBV14	TRBJ2-1	CASSHTTGTGFFSSYNEQFF	TGTGCCAGCAGCCACACTACCGGGACAGGATTTTTCAGCTCCTACAATGAGCAGTTCTTC
NA	NA	TRBV18	TRBJ1-5	CASSPLGQDNQPQHF	TGTGCCAGCTCACCACTCGGGCAGGACAATCAGCCCCAGCATTTT
many	NA	TRBV4-3	TRBJ2-4	CASSHQTGTPNIQYF	TGCGCCAGCAGCCACCAAACAGGGACCCCAAACATTCAGTACTTC
many	TRBD1	TRBV6-2/TRBV6-3	TRBJ2-1	CASSKQGNEQFF	TGTGCCAGCAGTAAACAGGGGAATGAGCAGTTCTTC
many	NA	TRBV6-5	TRBJ1-2	CASSYRRGPYGYTF	TGTGCCAGCAGTTACCGCAGGGGTCCATATGGCTACACCTTC
few	TRBD1	TRBV20-1	TRBJ1-1	CSARAIQTGKFGGAEAFF	TGCAGTGCTAGAGCTATCCAGACAGGGAAGTTTGGTGGGGCTGAAGCTTTCTTT
NA	NA	TRBV5-1	TRBJ2-3	CASSESDSTDTQYF	TGCGCCAGCAGCGAGTCGGACAGCACAGATACGCAGTATTTT
many	NA	TRBV28	TRBJ1-6	CASRGDFNNSPLHF	TGTGCCAGCCGAGGGGATTTCAATAATTCACCCCTCCACTTT
many	NA	TRBV6-6	TRBJ1-6	CASSYSDNSPLHF	TGTGCCAGCAGTTACTCGGATAATTCACCCCTCCACTTT
NA	TRBD2	TRBV27	TRBJ2-7	CASSLKYPSGGSYEQYF	TGTGCCAGCAGTTTAAAATACCCTAGCGGGGGATCCTACGAGCAGTACTTC
many	NA	TRBV29-1	TRBJ1-2	CSVRTNYGYTF	TGCAGCGTTCGGACTAACTATGGCTACACCTTC
many	NA	TRBV7-9	TRBJ1-1	CASSSTVNTEAFF	TGTGCCAGCAGCTCAACGGTGAACACTGAAGCTTTCTTT
few	TRBD2	TRBV10-3	TRBJ2-1	CAISEGLVNEQFF	TGTGCCATCAGTGAGGGACTAGTCAATGAGCAGTTCTTC
many	TRBD1	TRBV29-1	TRBJ2-5	CSVVDRGLPNGETQYF	TGCAGCGTGGTAGACAGGGGGCTTCCCAACGGTGAGACCCAGTACTTC
many	TRBD1	TRBV20-1	TRBJ1-1	CSVARTGEEAFF	TGCAGTGTAGCCCGGACAGGAGAGGAAGCTTTCTTT